A single sample gave rise to the 22 T cell receptor beta chains below, sequenced in a study of PD-1 blockade in classical Hodgkin lymphoma. The repertoire was sequenced with immunoSEQ multiplex PCR; TCRdb's copy has only in-frame clones and lacks some. The table shows tens of thousands of clones, with around 80% occurring only once. Time point noted: cycle 4 day 1 (C4D1), after less than seven weeks of nivolumab. Brentuximab vedotin exposure varied among the patients, all of whom had relapsed after autologous stem cell transplantation. With magnetic negative selection, CD4+ T cells were purified from PBMCs that had been thawed. This material consisted of CD4+ T cells from blood, taken before the fourth cycle of nivolumab. Receptors originate from a human donor with classical Hodgkin lymphoma.

This clone was counted a single time. The rearrangement joins TRBV19 to TRBJ2-7; TRBD1 is a possible D gene (6 bases). Germline assignment: CDR1 LNHDA and CDR2 SQIVND (reference sequence). This CDR3 has 13 amino acids. Trimming stripped 4 bases from V and 6 bases from J, with 13 bases between. Written as DNA, the CDR3 is TGTGCCAGTAGTACGACAGGTCCAGGCGAGCAGTACTTC. Amino acids: CASSTTGPGEQYF.

CDR3 residues: CASSFGQGNGYTF. Here the CDR3 DNA reads TGTGCCAGCAGTTTCGGACAGGGGAATGGCTACACCTTC. V gene TRBV28 combines with J gene TRBJ1-2, with 9 bases lining up with TRBD1. The V gene end was trimmed by 3 bases and the J gene end by 6 bases; junction bases not matched to a gene: 2. The CDR3 is made up of 13 amino acids. Germline V gene sequence: CDR1 MDHEN, CDR2 SYDVKM.

This clone was counted between two and nine times. This chain connects TRBV20-1 to TRBJ1-2, with a possible D match to TRBD1 (5 bases). CDR1 DFQATT and CDR2 SNEGSKA come from the germline V gene (reference sequence). The V gene lost 6 bases and the J gene lost 8 bases, with 13 bases spanning the gap. The CDR3 length is 11 residues. In DNA form, the CDR3 reads TGCAGTGCCGGGAGTGGGACCGGCTACACCTTC. Its protein is CSAGSGTGYTF.

V and J are TRBV4-2 and TRBJ2-3; 14 positions agree with TRBD2. Trimming removed 4 bases from V and 3 bases from J; junction bases left unmatched: 3. This CDR3 has 16 amino acids. Germline lookup yields CDR1 LGHNA and CDR2 YNFKEQ. DNA for the CDR3: TGTGCCAGCAGCCCGGGGACTAGCGGGGGTACAGATACGCAGTATTTT. Amino acid sequence: CASSPGTSGGTDTQYF.

This clone appeared once. The J gene is TRBJ2-7, the V gene TRBV10-3; D ambiguous. In germline, CDR1 is ENHRY, CDR2 SYGVKD. There are 11 residues in the CDR3. V dropped 8 bases and J dropped 2 bases, with 7 bases sitting between them. The CDR3 bases are TGTGCCATCTCGTCAGCCTACGAGCAGTACTTC. It specifies CAISSAYEQYF.

J is TRBJ1-1 and V is TRBV19; possible D gene TRBD1, 6 bases. The V end lost 3 bases, the J end lost 1 base, and 9 bases lay between the germline ends. The V gene's germline CDR1 is LNHDA and CDR2 SQIVND (reference sequence). There are 14 residues in the CDR3. This chain's CDR3 is CASSMGAPNTEAFF. In nucleotides, the CDR3 is TGTGCCAGTAGTATGGGGGCACCGAACACTGAAGCTTTCTTT.

The chain has TRBV5-1 and TRBJ1-4; a possible D gene is TRBD1 (6 bases). Germline-derived CDR1 and CDR2 are SGHRS and YFSETQ. V gave up 0 bases and J gave up 7 bases, with 16 bases separating them. The CDR3 runs to 16 residues. CDR3 loop: CASSLDPGAIGEKLFF. As DNA, the CDR3 is TGCGCCAGCAGCTTGGATCCGGGGGCAATAGGTGAAAAACTGTTTTTT.

V gene TRBV18 combines with J gene TRBJ1-4, with 8 bases identical to TRBD1. CDR3 length: 18 amino acids. With V trimmed by 4 bases and J by 2 bases, 12 bases remained unmatched. The germline V gene encodes CDR1 KGHSH and CDR2 LQKENI. This CDR3 is CASSRRGPARQTNEKLFF. CDR3 bases: TGTGCCAGCTCACGCAGGGGGCCGGCCCGACAGACTAATGAAAAACTGTTTTTT.

The chain is built from TRBV9 and TRBJ1-2; no clear D. CDR1 and CDR2 (germline): SGDLS, YYNGEE. The CDR3 length is 13 residues. The germline V and J ends were trimmed by 4 bases and 0 bases, with 7 bases remaining between them. Here the CDR3 reads CASSKNPNYGYTF. CDR3 in DNA: TGTGCCAGCAGCAAAAATCCTAACTATGGCTACACCTTC.

The rearrangement joins TRBV19 to TRBJ1-5; no clear D gene. This CDR3 comprises 14 residues. The V gene's germline CDR1 is LNHDA and CDR2 SQIVND (reference sequence). The V and J ends lost 1 base and 4 bases respectively, with 8 bases between them. For the CDR3, the DNA is TGTGCCAGTAGTATAGTCTCCAGAAATCAGCCCCAGCATTTT. This translates into CASSIVSRNQPQHF.

The V gene is TRBV6-1, the J gene TRBJ2-3; D not resolved. Germline CDR1 is MNHNS and CDR2 is SASEGT. This CDR3 has 14 amino acids. The germline V and J ends were trimmed by 3 bases and 6 bases, with 13 bases remaining between them. The CDR3 DNA sequence: TGTGCCAGCAGTGAGTCTGGTAAATGGGATACGCAGTATTTT. As protein: CASSESGKWDTQYF.

J is TRBJ2-5 and V is TRBV7-7; 11 bases are shared with TRBD1. This CDR3 comprises 14 residues. CDR1 SSHAT and CDR2 FNYEAQ come from the germline V gene (reference sequence). CDR3 sequence reads: CAVGGQGARETQYF. The CDR3 nucleotides read TGTGCGGTTGGAGGACAGGGGGCGCGAGAGACCCAGTACTTC.

A few counts support this clone. This chain uses TRBV5-6 with TRBJ2-5; D call uncertain. CDR1 SGHDT and CDR2 YYEEEE come from the germline V gene. The CDR3 is made up of 11 amino acids. Trimming pared 2 bases from V and 6 bases from J, leaving 5 bases between. CDR3 nucleotide sequence: TGTGCCAGCAGCTTCTTAAAGACCCAGTACTTC. It yields the protein CASSFLKTQYF.

The chain combines TRBV4-3 with TRBJ1-1; 8 nucleotides agree with TRBD1. Germline trimming cut 1 base from V and 4 bases from J; bases unmatched to any gene: 8. This CDR3 has 16 residues. The germline CDR1 and CDR2 sequences are LGHNA and YSLEER. The CDR3 DNA follows: TGCGCCAGCAGCCAAGTTGGGGCAGGGGGCATCACTGAAGCTTTCTTT. Translation gives CASSQVGAGGITEAFF.

Comments on this clone: The same CDR3 arises from other DNA sequences in this sample as well. The rearrangement links TRBV27 to TRBJ1-2; 8 bases line up with TRBD1. This CDR3 region has 15 residues. Germline assignment: CDR1 MNHEY and CDR2 SMNVEV (reference sequence). J gave up 3 bases and V 6 bases, and 9 bases lay outside the gene matches. The CDR3 protein is CASSSRDRGDYGYTF. CDR3 DNA sequence: TGTGCCAGCAGCTCCCGAGACAGGGGAGACTATGGCTACACCTTC.

In this sample, this clone turned up once. This rearrangement joins TRBV5-4 to TRBJ2-5; D not resolved. This CDR3 has 12 amino acids. The ends were cut back, 1 base at V and 5 bases at J, with 6 bases in the middle. Germline V gene data show CDR1 as SGHNT and CDR2 as YYREEE (reference sequence). The CDR3 protein is CASSLLDETQYF. Written as DNA, the CDR3 is TGTGCCAGCAGCTTGTTAGATGAGACCCAGTACTTC.

V is TRBV10-3 and J is TRBJ2-1; 12 positions match TRBD2. Germline CDR1 is ENHRY and CDR2 is SYGVKD. This CDR3 region has 14 residues. V was clipped by 10 bases and J by 9 bases; unmatched bases: 10. DNA of the CDR3: TGTGCCACCCGGACTAGCGGGGAAGTGAGTGAGCAGTTCTTC. It yields the protein CATRTSGEVSEQFF.

J is TRBJ2-2 and V is TRBV4-2, with 7 bases matching TRBD2. The length of the CDR3 is 19 residues. Germline loops: CDR1 LGHNA, CDR2 YNFKEQ. Trimming at V came to 1 base and at J to 7 bases, leaving 18 bases not matched to a gene. CDR3 amino acids: CASSQAYRRSFGEGGELFF. CDR3 sequence (DNA): TGTGCCAGCAGCCAAGCATATCGGCGGAGCTTCGGGGAGGGCGGGGAGCTGTTTTTT.

V and J are TRBV5-5 and TRBJ1-3; D uncertain. The germline V gene encodes CDR1 SGHKS and CDR2 YYEKEE (reference sequence). This CDR3 has 15 residues. Trimming took 0 bases from V and 4 from J, leaving 11 bases between them. CDR3 protein: CASSLGWGTGNTIYF. CDR3 DNA sequence: TGTGCCAGCAGCTTGGGTTGGGGTACGGGAAACACCATATATTTT.

This chain uses TRBV5-1 with TRBJ1-4; D is possibly TRBD1 (5 bases). The germline gives CDR1 SGHRS, CDR2 YFSETQ. The V gene lost 6 bases and the J gene lost 7 bases, with 13 bases spanning the gap. The length of the CDR3 is 13 residues. CDR3 coding DNA: TGCGCCAGCACCCCCGGGGGTTTTGAAAAACTGTTTTTT. It translates to CASTPGGFEKLFF.

CDR3 nucleotides: TGTGCCAGCAGCTTGGTCGCCAGGGGGCTCAATACGCAGTATTTT. Encoded protein: CASSLVARGLNTQYF. V is TRBV5-5 and J is TRBJ2-3; 8 bases align to TRBD1. The CDR3 consists of 15 residues. The V gene's germline CDR1 is SGHKS and CDR2 YYEKEE (reference sequence). Trimming took 0 bases from V and 7 from J; bases not matched to a gene: 7. Supplemented by reference TRBV5-5 and TRBJ2-3, the full variable domain reads DAGVTQSPTHLIKTRGQQVTLRCSPISGHKSVSWYQQVLGQGPQFIFQYYEKEERGRGNFPDRFSARQFPNYSSELNVNALLLGDSALYLCASSLVARGLNTQYFGPGTRLTVL.

The chain recombines TRBV5-6 with TRBJ1-2; the D gene is possibly TRBD1 (5 bases). This CDR3 region has 14 residues. Germline V gene sequence: CDR1 SGHDT, CDR2 YYEEEE. Trimming shortened V by 2 bases and J by 8 bases, and 16 bases separated the two germline ends. This chain's CDR3 is CASSFDSRPGGYTF. CDR3 nucleotides: TGTGCCAGCAGCTTCGACAGCCGACCGGGGGGCTACACCTTC. Full variable domain (remainder filled in from reference TRBV5-6 and TRBJ1-2): DAGVTQSPTHLIKTRGQQVTLRCSPKSGHDTVSWYQQALGQGPQFIFQYYEEEERQRGNFPDRFSGHQFPNYSSELNVNALLLGDSALYLCASSFDSRPGGYTFGSGTRLTVV.